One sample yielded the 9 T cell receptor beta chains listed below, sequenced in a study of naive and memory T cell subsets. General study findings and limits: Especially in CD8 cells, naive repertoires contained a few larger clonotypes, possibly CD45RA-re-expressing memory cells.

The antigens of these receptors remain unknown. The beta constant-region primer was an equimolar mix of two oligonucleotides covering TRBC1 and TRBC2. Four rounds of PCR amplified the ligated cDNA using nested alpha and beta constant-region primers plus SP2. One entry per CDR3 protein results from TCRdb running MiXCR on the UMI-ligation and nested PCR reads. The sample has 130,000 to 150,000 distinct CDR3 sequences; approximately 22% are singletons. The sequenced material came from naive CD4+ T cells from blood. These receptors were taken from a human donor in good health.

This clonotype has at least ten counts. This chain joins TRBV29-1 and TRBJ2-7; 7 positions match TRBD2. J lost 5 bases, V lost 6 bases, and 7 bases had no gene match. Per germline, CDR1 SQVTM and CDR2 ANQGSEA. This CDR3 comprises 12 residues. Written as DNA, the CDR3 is TGCAGCGTGGGAGCGGGAAGGAACGAGCAGTACTTC. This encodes CSVGAGRNEQYF.

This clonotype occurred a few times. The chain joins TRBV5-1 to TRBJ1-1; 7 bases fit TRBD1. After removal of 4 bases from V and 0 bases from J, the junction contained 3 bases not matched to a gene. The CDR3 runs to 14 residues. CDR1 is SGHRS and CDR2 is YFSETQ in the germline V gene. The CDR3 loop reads CASSRDSMNTEAFF. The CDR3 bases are TGCGCCAGCAGCAGGGACAGCATGAACACTGAAGCTTTCTTT. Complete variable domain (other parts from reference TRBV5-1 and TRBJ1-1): KAGVTQTPRYLIKTRGQQVTLSCSPISGHRSVSWYQQTPGQGLQFLFEYFSETQRNKGNFPGRFSGRQFSNSRSEMNVSTLELGDSALYLCASSRDSMNTEAFFGQGTRLTVV.

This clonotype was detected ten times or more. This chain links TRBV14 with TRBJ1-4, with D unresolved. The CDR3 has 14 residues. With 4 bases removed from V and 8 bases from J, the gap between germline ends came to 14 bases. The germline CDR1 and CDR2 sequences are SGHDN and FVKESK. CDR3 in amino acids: CASSLSQGGEKLFF. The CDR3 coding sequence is TGTGCCAGCAGCCTTAGCCAAGGCGGCGAAAAACTGTTTTTT. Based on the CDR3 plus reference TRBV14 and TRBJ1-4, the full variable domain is EAGVTQFPSHSVIEKGQTVTLRCDPISGHDNLYWYRRVMGKEIKFLLHFVKESKQDESGMPNNRFLAERTGGTYSTLKVQPAELEDSGVYFCASSLSQGGEKLFFGSGTQLSVL.

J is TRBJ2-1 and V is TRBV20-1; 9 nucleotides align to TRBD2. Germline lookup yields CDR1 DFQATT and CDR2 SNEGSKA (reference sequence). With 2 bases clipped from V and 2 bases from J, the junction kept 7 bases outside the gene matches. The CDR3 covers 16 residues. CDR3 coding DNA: TGCAGTGCTAGAACCCCCGGCGGGAGGGCCTACAATGAGCAGTTCTTC. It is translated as CSARTPGGRAYNEQFF.

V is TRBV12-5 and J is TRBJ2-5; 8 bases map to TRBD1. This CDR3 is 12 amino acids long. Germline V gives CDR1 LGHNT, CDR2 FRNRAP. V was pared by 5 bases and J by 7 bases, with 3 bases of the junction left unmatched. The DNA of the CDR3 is TGTGCTAGTGGTCCCGGGACAGGGACCCAGTACTTC. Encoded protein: CASGPGTGTQYF.

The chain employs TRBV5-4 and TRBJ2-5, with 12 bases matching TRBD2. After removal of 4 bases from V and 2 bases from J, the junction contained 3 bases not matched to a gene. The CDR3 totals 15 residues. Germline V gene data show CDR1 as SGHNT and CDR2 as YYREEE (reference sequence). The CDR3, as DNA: TGTGCCAGCAGCCGGACTAGCGGGATTCAAGAGACCCAGTACTTC. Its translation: CASSRTSGIQETQYF.

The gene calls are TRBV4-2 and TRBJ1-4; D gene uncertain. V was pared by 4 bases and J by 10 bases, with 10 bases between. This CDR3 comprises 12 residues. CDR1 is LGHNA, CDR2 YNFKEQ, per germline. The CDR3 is CASSPVAAKLFF. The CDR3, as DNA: TGTGCCAGCAGCCCAGTTGCTGCAAAACTGTTTTTT.

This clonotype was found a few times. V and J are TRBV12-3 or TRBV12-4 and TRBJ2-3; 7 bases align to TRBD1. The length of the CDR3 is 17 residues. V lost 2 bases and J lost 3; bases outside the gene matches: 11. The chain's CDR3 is CASSLRTTGRTTDTQYF. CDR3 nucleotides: TGTGCCAGCAGTTTAAGGACGACAGGGCGCACAACAGATACGCAGTATTTT.

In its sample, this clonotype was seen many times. The DNA for the CDR3 is TGTGCCAGCAGCCAAGATCCCGGGCTAGCGGGAGGTCGGATCTACAATGAGCAGTTCTTC. Residues: CASSQDPGLAGGRIYNEQFF. The chain links TRBV14 to TRBJ2-1; 11 bases match TRBD2. J lost 3 bases, V lost 0 bases, and 13 bases had no gene match. This CDR3 contains 20 residues. Germline CDR1 is SGHDN and CDR2 is FVKESK.